One and the same sample provided the 14 T cell receptor beta chains below, sequenced in a study of regulatory T cells in long-lasting Graves disease (dated by TCRdb to 2020 to 2023). Receptor libraries were prepared by multiplex PCR. Sequencer: Illumina HiSeq 4000. iRepertoire HTBI primers and Arm-PCR amplification of CDR3 regions were used to construct TCR beta libraries. In-frame beta chains were kept once TCRdb had trimmed the public reads at Q25 with fastp and called clones with MiXCR. CDR3 protein duplicates are merged, each entry listing the most common genes and DNA. The sample table holds almost 350,000 distinct CDR3 sequences, of which about 19% were seen once. The ten largest clonotypes hold around 30% of the sample. What the time point label conveys for this sample: persistent/refractory GD, antithyroid drugs over 5 years with positive TRAb. For both TCR sequencing and RNA sequencing, RNA was extracted from PBMCs using TRIzol.

This material consisted of peripheral blood mononuclear cells (PBMCs), taken when the disease was refractory, from a patient treated with antithyroid drugs. The origin of the receptors is a female donor with Graves disease.

This clonotype was counted many times. The chain carries TRBV24-1 and TRBJ1-1, with a tentative D call TRBD1 (5 bases). Germline CDR1 is KGHDR and CDR2 is SFDVKD. Trimming stripped 3 bases from V and 8 bases from J, with 12 bases between. CDR3 length: 13 residues. CDR3 protein: CATSDVQGLEAFF. The CDR3 bases are TGTGCCACCAGTGATGTTCAGGGACTGGAAGCTTTCTTT.

This clonotype was observed many times. The rearrangement links TRBV10-3 to TRBJ1-4; D unresolved. Trimming removed 4 bases from V and 0 bases from J, with 9 bases in between. The CDR3 spans 15 residues. Germline V gene lookup returns CDR1 ENHRY and CDR2 SYGVKD. The CDR3 DNA sequence: TGTGCCATCAGTGGGGGTCCAACAACTAATGAAAAACTGTTTTTT. It translates to CAISGGPTTNEKLFF.

The chain couples TRBV28 to TRBJ1-5, with D maybe TRBD1 (5 bases). V lost 2 bases and J 6 bases, leaving 14 bases between the germline ends. In germline, CDR1 is MDHEN, CDR2 SYDVKM. The CDR3 spans 15 residues. The CDR3 spells CASSLIRVAPQPQHF. CDR3 in DNA: TGTGCCAGCAGTTTAATCAGGGTGGCCCCTCAGCCCCAGCATTTT.

This clonotype was seen ten or more times. This chain uses TRBV27 with TRBJ1-5, with 7 nucleotides matching TRBD1. Germline V lookup: CDR1 MNHEY, CDR2 SMNVEV (reference sequence). The CDR3 contains 16 residues. Trimming cost V 3 bases and J 2 bases; bases outside gene matches: 7. The CDR3 protein is CASSFAGQAGNQPQHF. The CDR3 coding sequence is TGTGCCAGCAGTTTTGCCGGACAGGCGGGCAATCAGCCCCAGCATTTT.

This clonotype was counted a few times. This chain joins TRBV19 and TRBJ2-4, with 11 bases identical to TRBD2. This CDR3 region has 13 residues. Losses at the gene ends were 4 bases for V and 13 bases for J; bases not matched to a gene: 6. Germline-derived CDR1 and CDR2 are LNHDA and SQIVND (reference sequence). DNA of the CDR3: TGTGCCAGTAGTACCGGTACTAGCGGGAGCCAGTACTTC. This translates into CASSTGTSGSQYF. The complete variable domain, with remaining parts taken from reference TRBV19 and TRBJ2-4, reads DGGITQSPKYLFRKEGQNVTLSCEQNLNHDAMYWYRQDPGQGLRLIYYSQIVNDFQKGDIAEGYSVSREKKESFPLTVTSAQKNPTAFYLCASSTGTSGSQYFGAGTRLSVL.

In this sample, this clonotype turned up many times. This chain joins TRBV5-1 and TRBJ2-2; the D gene is possibly TRBD2 (6 bases). This CDR3 comprises 14 residues. V was pared by 5 bases and J by 2 bases, with 10 bases between. Germline V gives CDR1 SGHRS, CDR2 YFSETQ. In DNA, the CDR3 is TGCGCCAGCAGAAGAGGACTAAACACCGGGGAGCTGTTTTTT. Translation gives CASRRGLNTGELFF.

This clonotype has at least ten counts. The J gene is TRBJ1-1, the V gene TRBV6-1; TRBD1 agrees at 8 bases. The germline gives CDR1 MNHNS, CDR2 SASEGT. Trimming took 6 bases from V and 5 from J; bases not matched to a gene: 5. The CDR3 spans 13 residues. CDR3 region: CASRIQGVTEAFF. The CDR3 DNA follows: TGTGCCAGCAGGATACAGGGGGTGACTGAAGCTTTCTTT.

This CDR3 is CARRAPNTEAFF. The CDR3 region has the DNA TGCGCCAGGCGGGCACCGAACACTGAAGCTTTCTTT. This chain links TRBV5-1 with TRBJ1-1, with unresolved D. Germline V CDR1 and CDR2: SGHRS, YFSETQ. V dropped 8 bases and J dropped 1 base, with 9 bases sitting between them. The CDR3 runs 12 residues. Complete variable domain (other parts from reference TRBV5-1 and TRBJ1-1): KAGVTQTPRYLIKTRGQQVTLSCSPISGHRSVSWYQQTPGQGLQFLFEYFSETQRNKGNFPGRFSGRQFSNSRSEMNVSTLELGDSALYLCARRAPNTEAFFGQGTRLTVV.

This clonotype has ten or more counts. V is TRBV2 and J is TRBJ1-5, with 8 bases fitting TRBD1. Germline V lookup: CDR1 SNHLY, CDR2 FYNNEI. This CDR3 region has 14 residues. The V and J ends lost 6 bases and 6 bases, in that order; junction bases with no gene match: 7. The CDR3 DNA is TGTGCCAGCAGCCGGACAGGGTTCGGTCAGCCCCAGCATTTT. Translating it yields CASSRTGFGQPQHF.

This clonotype was recorded many times. This chain uses TRBV7-8 with TRBJ2-5; D remains unclear. This CDR3 contains 13 residues. Germline loops: CDR1 SGHVS, CDR2 FQNEAQ. Trimming took 3 bases from V and 5 from J, leaving 10 bases between them. The CDR3 reads CASSFVSRETQYF. As DNA, the CDR3 is TGTGCCAGCAGCTTTGTGTCCCGGGAGACCCAGTACTTC.

The CDR3 sequence: CAISEFQGYGYTF. CDR3 nucleotides: TGTGCCATCAGTGAGTTTCAGGGATATGGCTACACCTTC. The chain carries TRBV10-3 and TRBJ1-2; possibly TRBD1 for D (5 bases). The CDR3 contains 13 residues. In germline, CDR1 is ENHRY, CDR2 SYGVKD. Deletions cut 1 base from V and 5 bases from J, with 8 bases between.

This clonotype was seen repeatedly, ten times or more. In DNA, the CDR3 is TGTGCCAGCAAAGGATCGGTGAGCTCCTACGAGCAGTACTTC. Its protein is CASKGSVSSYEQYF. This chain connects TRBV28 to TRBJ2-7; D is uncertain. Germline V lookup: CDR1 MDHEN, CDR2 SYDVKM. Trimming left V 7 bases short and J 0 bases short, with 13 bases between. The CDR3 extends over 14 amino acids.

This chain connects TRBV28 to TRBJ2-7, with D possibly matching TRBD1 (6 bases). Per the germline V gene, CDR1 is MDHEN and CDR2 is SYDVKM. V lost 6 bases to trimming and J lost 6 bases, with 15 bases between them. The CDR3 has 13 amino acids. The CDR3 protein is CASSPDSLFEQYF. The DNA of the CDR3 is TGTGCCAGCAGCCCGGACAGTTTGTTCGAGCAGTACTTC.

The rearrangement joins TRBV28 to TRBJ2-6; D unresolved. V was shortened by 5 bases and J by 2 bases, with 22 bases between the two germline ends. Per germline, CDR1 MDHEN and CDR2 SYDVKM. The CDR3 runs to 19 residues. In nucleotides, the CDR3 is TGTGCCAGCAGTCCCAATTCGGGCAAGGCGCACCCTGGGGCCAACGTCCTGACTTTC. Its protein product is CASSPNSGKAHPGANVLTF. The variable domain in full, with the rest retrieved from reference TRBV28 and TRBJ2-6, is DVKVTQSSRYLVKRTGEKVFLECVQDMDHENMFWYRQDPGLGLRLIYFSYDVKMKEKGDIPEGYSVSREKKERFSLILESASTNQTSMYLCASSPNSGKAHPGANVLTFGAGSRLTVL.